These 28 T cell receptor beta chains originate from one sample sequenced in a study of neoadjuvant anti-PD-1 for oral cavity cancer. Assay: immunoSEQ multiplex PCR; the TCRdb copy retains only in-frame clones and omits some. Of 60,000 to 75,000 clones listed, around 82% are singletons. This sample comprised PBMCs, obtained before nivolumab (anti-PD-1) treatment. The receptor set was obtained from a person between 40 and 85 years old with oral cavity squamous cell carcinoma.

This clone was seen only a few times. The V and J genes are TRBV6-5 and TRBJ1-3; 11 bases map to TRBD1. Germline CDR1 MNHEY, CDR2 SVGAGI. This CDR3 contains 16 residues. V shed 0 bases, J shed 2 bases, and the junction held 0 bases outside the gene matches. In DNA, the CDR3 is TGTGCCAGCAGTTACTCGGGACAGGGGGCTGGAAACACCATATATTTT. Protein sequence: CASSYSGQGAGNTIYF.

The CDR3 region is CSVEDPGETQYF. The DNA of the CDR3 is TGCAGCGTTGAAGACCCGGGGGAGACCCAGTACTTC. The V gene is TRBV29-1, the J gene TRBJ2-5; D is possibly TRBD2 (5 bases). V was shortened by 0 bases and J by 5 bases, with 7 bases between the two germline ends. The germline CDR1 and CDR2 sequences are SQVTM and ANQGSEA. This CDR3 is 12 amino acids long.

This clone was seen only once. The rearrangement links TRBV27 to TRBJ1-2; no clear D. This CDR3 is 13 amino acids long. CDR1 and CDR2 from the germline V gene are MNHEY and SMNVEV (reference sequence). With 8 bases removed from V and 4 bases from J, the gap between germline ends came to 14 bases. As DNA, the CDR3 is TGTGCCAGCTCCAAGGGCGGCGGCTATGGCTACACCTTC. Protein product: CASSKGGGYGYTF.

This clone was detected a few times. V gene TRBV6-1 combines with J gene TRBJ2-7, with 7 bases lining up with TRBD1. This CDR3 is built from 14 residues. V shed 5 bases, J shed 2 bases, and the junction held 6 bases outside the gene matches. CDR1 and CDR2 (germline): MNHNS, SASEGT. The CDR3 DNA is TGTGCCAGCAGTCGCGGACAGGCCACCTACGAGCAGTACTTC. Its protein product is CASSRGQATYEQYF.

V is TRBV9 and J is TRBJ1-5; D ambiguous. The V end lost 2 bases, the J end lost 0 bases, and 6 bases lay between the germline ends. This CDR3 region has 14 residues. Germline V gives CDR1 SGDLS, CDR2 YYNGEE. The CDR3 loop reads CASSVEDSNQPQHF. CDR3 bases: TGTGCCAGCAGCGTGGAGGATAGCAATCAGCCCCAGCATTTT.

The chain combines TRBV30 with TRBJ1-2; the D is unclear. Trimming left V 3 bases short and J 7 bases short, with 15 bases between. CDR1 and CDR2 from the germline V gene are GTSNPN and SVGIG (reference sequence). The length of the CDR3 is 13 residues. CDR3 sequence: CAWRIPVAAGYTF. CDR3 DNA: TGTGCCTGGAGGATTCCGGTTGCAGCTGGCTACACCTTC.

The V and J genes are TRBV4-1 and TRBJ2-3; D ambiguous. Germline V gives CDR1 MGHRA, CDR2 YSYEKL. CDR3 size: 12 residues. Trimming shortened V by 6 bases and J by 4 bases, and 8 bases separated the two germline ends. The CDR3 nucleotides read TGCGCCAGCAGTCGGGCGGCAGATACGCAGTATTTT. Amino acids: CASSRAADTQYF.

This chain connects TRBV29-1 to TRBJ1-2; D is perhaps TRBD1 (6 bases). This CDR3 comprises 12 residues. Trimming removed 6 bases at V and 0 bases at J, with 8 bases between. CDR1 is SQVTM, CDR2 ANQGSEA, per germline. In DNA form, the CDR3 reads TGCAGCGTAGGGGGGTCTAACTATGGCTACACCTTC. Translation: CSVGGSNYGYTF.

V is TRBV4-1 and J is TRBJ2-2, with 12 bases fitting TRBD2. J was trimmed by 5 bases and V by 2 bases; bases with no gene match: 6. Per the germline V gene, CDR1 is MGHRA and CDR2 is YSYEKL. The length of the CDR3 is 17 residues. The CDR3 sequence is CASSQLAGGIGTGELFF. CDR3 nucleotides: TGCGCCAGCAGCCAACTAGCGGGAGGGATAGGAACCGGGGAGCTGTTTTTT.

The rearrangement links TRBV6-1 to TRBJ2-7, with 10 positions matching TRBD1. Germline V CDR1 and CDR2: MNHNS, SASEGT. The CDR3 is made up of 12 amino acids. Germline trimming cut 8 bases from V and 4 bases from J; bases unmatched to any gene: 2. In DNA form, the CDR3 reads TGTGCCAGCGGACAGGGGGGGTACGAGCAGTACTTC. Translated: CASGQGGYEQYF.

J is TRBJ2-5 and V is TRBV5-1; weak D call: TRBD2 (6 bases). This CDR3 comprises 14 residues. The germline CDR1 and CDR2 sequences are SGHRS and YFSETQ. The V and J ends lost 4 bases and 5 bases respectively, with 15 bases between them. The CDR3 here is CASSPNPGDETQYF. In nucleotides, the CDR3 is TGCGCCAGCAGCCCGAACCCGGGGGATGAGACCCAGTACTTC.

The V gene is TRBV6-4, the J gene TRBJ2-1, with 8 bases identical to TRBD2. The CDR3 length is 14 residues. In germline, CDR1 is MRHNA, CDR2 SNTAGT. V lost 4 bases to trimming and J lost 6 bases; unmatched junction nucleotides: 5. CDR3 bases: TGTGCCAGCAGTGGTATAGCGGGGATCAATGAGCAGTTCTTC. Amino acids: CASSGIAGINEQFF.

The genes are TRBV5-4 and TRBJ1-2; D is perhaps TRBD1 (6 bases). The CDR3 extends over 13 amino acids. Trimming took 4 bases from V and 4 from J, leaving 11 bases between them. Germline assignment: CDR1 SGHNT and CDR2 YYREEE (reference sequence). This CDR3 is CASSAGGSYGYTF. Written as DNA, the CDR3 is TGTGCCAGCAGCGCTGGGGGCTCCTATGGCTACACCTTC.

This chain links TRBV13 with TRBJ2-3, with TRBD2 matching over 11 bases. Looked up from germline, CDR1 is PRHDT and CDR2 is FYEKMQ (reference sequence). The CDR3 is made up of 15 amino acids. V shed 3 bases and J 7 bases; nucleotides not matched to a gene: 6. This CDR3 reads CASSFQSSGRYTQYF. DNA for the CDR3: TGTGCCAGCAGCTTTCAGTCTAGCGGGAGGTATACGCAGTATTTT.

This clone was counted once. The chain recombines TRBV13 with TRBJ2-4; 10 bases are shared with TRBD2. Per the germline V gene, CDR1 is PRHDT and CDR2 is FYEKMQ (reference sequence). The length of the CDR3 is 17 residues. Germline trimming cut 0 bases from V and 7 bases from J; bases unmatched to any gene: 9. CDR3 sequence reads: CASSLGREREGGNIQYF. CDR3 bases: TGTGCCAGCAGCTTAGGCCGAGAGCGGGAGGGCGGCAACATTCAGTACTTC.

This clone was observed once. The chain combines TRBV9 with TRBJ2-5, with D perhaps TRBD2 (6 bases). The length of the CDR3 is 14 residues. Germline CDR1 reads SGDLS; CDR2 reads YYNGEE. V lost 10 bases to trimming and J lost 6 bases, with 22 bases between them. CDR3 nucleotide sequence: TGTGCCGTCCTTGGGGGGAGGCTGGGAAAGACCCAGTACTTC. Translated, it gives CAVLGGRLGKTQYF.

The chain carries TRBV4-1 and TRBJ1-2; no clear D. Trimming shortened V by 2 bases and J by 3 bases, and 16 bases separated the two germline ends. This CDR3 is built from 16 residues. CDR1 and CDR2 (germline): MGHRA, YSYEKL. CDR3 amino acids: CASSQSRAVYDYGYTF. In DNA form, the CDR3 reads TGCGCCAGCAGCCAATCTCGCGCGGTTTACGACTATGGCTACACCTTC.

The chain carries TRBV13 and TRBJ1-1; 7 bases fit TRBD1. The junction had 6 bases not matched to a gene; V was cut back by 5 bases and J by 0 bases. The CDR3 has 15 residues. Per the germline V gene, CDR1 is PRHDT and CDR2 is FYEKMQ (reference sequence). CDR3 amino acids: CASSLRDSMNTEAFF. In nucleotides, the CDR3 is TGTGCCAGCAGCCTAAGGGACAGTATGAACACTGAAGCTTTCTTT.

J is TRBJ2-7 and V is TRBV18; TRBD1 agrees at 7 bases. The junction had 12 bases not matched to a gene; V was cut back by 5 bases and J by 5 bases. The CDR3 consists of 15 residues. Germline lookup yields CDR1 KGHSH and CDR2 LQKENI. CDR3 DNA sequence: TGTGCCAGCTCATTTCAGGACAGGAGTTTTAACGAGCAGTACTTC. This translates into CASSFQDRSFNEQYF.

Note on this clone: In the same sample, other DNA sequences code for this CDR3. The chain carries TRBV9 and TRBJ1-3; D not certain. Germline lookup yields CDR1 SGDLS and CDR2 YYNGEE. V lost 0 bases and J 2 bases, leaving 6 bases between the germline ends. The CDR3 covers 14 residues. DNA for the CDR3: TGTGCCAGCAGCGTAGCCGGGGCTGGAAACACCATATATTTT. Amino acid sequence: CASSVAGAGNTIYF.

This CDR3 is CASLKAGGSYEQYF. The CDR3 nucleotides are TGTGCCAGCCTAAAAGCGGGGGGGTCCTACGAGCAGTACTTC. The V gene is TRBV6-1, the J gene TRBJ2-7; TRBD2 aligns across 10 bases. This CDR3 is 14 amino acids long. Germline V CDR1 and CDR2: MNHNS, SASEGT. Unmatched junction bases numbered 5, after V lost 8 bases and J lost 1 base.

The V call is TRBV30, the J call TRBJ2-1; D gene unclear. Germline-derived CDR1 and CDR2 are GTSNPN and SVGIG (reference sequence). The CDR3 length is 14 residues. V lost 0 bases and J 4 bases, leaving 10 bases between the germline ends. As DNA, the CDR3 is TGTGCCTGGAGTGTTCCTAGAAGGTACAATGAGCAGTTCTTC. Translation gives CAWSVPRRYNEQFF.

The chain carries TRBV6-4 and TRBJ1-5; 9 nucleotides line up with TRBD1. Germline V CDR1 and CDR2: MRHNA, SNTAGT. The junction had 5 bases not matched to a gene; V was cut back by 2 bases and J by 0 bases. The CDR3 is 17 residues long. The CDR3 loop reads CASSDPDRGCSNQPQHF. DNA of the CDR3: TGTGCCAGCAGTGACCCGGACAGGGGTTGTAGCAATCAGCCCCAGCATTTT.

This rearrangement joins TRBV28 to TRBJ2-3, with D unresolved. V gave up 2 bases and J gave up 4 bases, with 10 bases separating them. Germline values: CDR1 MDHEN, CDR2 SYDVKM. CDR3 length: 14 residues. CDR3 protein: CASSLPAIPDTQYF. CDR3 in DNA: TGTGCCAGCAGTTTACCCGCGATCCCAGATACGCAGTATTTT.

Worth noting for this clone: Other DNA sequences from this sample encode an identical CDR3 as well. This chain uses TRBV5-1 with TRBJ2-5; 11 nucleotides line up with TRBD2. This CDR3 is 17 amino acids long. The J segment lost 1 base and the V segment lost 0 bases, leaving 5 bases of the junction unmatched. Germline V lookup: CDR1 SGHRS, CDR2 YFSETQ. CDR3 sequence reads: CASSLALAGGPQETQYF. For the CDR3, the DNA is TGCGCCAGCAGCTTGGCCTTAGCGGGAGGGCCCCAAGAGACCCAGTACTTC.

This chain uses TRBV14 with TRBJ1-6; D unclear. Trimming cost V 6 bases and J 9 bases, with 9 bases left between them. The CDR3 is 12 amino acids. Germline loops: CDR1 SGHDN, CDR2 FVKESK. CDR3 sequence reads: CASRSHISPLHF. DNA of the CDR3: TGTGCCAGCAGATCACATATTTCACCCCTCCACTTT.

The chain carries TRBV7-9 and TRBJ2-2, with TRBD1 identical over 8 bases. Losses at the gene ends were 4 bases for V and 6 bases for J; bases not matched to a gene: 7. The germline V gene has CDR1 SEHNR and CDR2 FQNEAQ (reference sequence). The CDR3 is made up of 15 amino acids. The CDR3 region has the DNA TGTGCCAGCAGCTACGATTACAGGGGGTCCGGGGAGCTGTTTTTT. This codes for CASSYDYRGSGELFF.

This clone was seen a few times. This rearrangement joins TRBV28 to TRBJ1-1, with a tentative D call TRBD1 (5 bases). Deletions cut 7 bases from V and 7 bases from J, with 16 bases between. This CDR3 contains 13 residues. Germline V gives CDR1 MDHEN, CDR2 SYDVKM. CDR3 sequence: CASTLLGTIEAFF. Written as DNA, the CDR3 is TGTGCCAGCACTCTCCTCGGGACGATTGAAGCTTTCTTT.